The 12 T cell receptor beta chains in this list originate from one sample, sequenced in a study of shared clonotypes between healthy human individuals (dated by TCRdb to about 2020). Libraries came from the immunoSEQ multiplex PCR assay. Entries here come from immuneACCESS through TCRdb and include only in-frame sequences with V and J called. Some clones fail to appear in such tables; in the studies checked, an unresolved V gene covers under half of the shortfall, and the cause of the remainder is unknown. Across this sample there are some 530,000 clones, with around 73% seen only once. The top ten constitute around 12% of the sample. Input material: PBMCs. These receptors originate from a woman aged 40 to 49 in good health. Some clones in this sample may be carry-over from other donors' samples.

This clone was found many times. DNA for the CDR3: TGTGCCAGTAGTTATTCGGGGAGCTCCTACAATGAGCAGTTCTTC. It encodes CASSYSGSSYNEQFF. This rearrangement joins TRBV19 to TRBJ2-1; maybe TRBD2 (5 bases). This CDR3 contains 15 residues. The V gene's germline CDR1 is LNHDA and CDR2 SQIVND (reference sequence). Deletions cut 5 bases from V and 0 bases from J, with 11 bases between.

A note on this clone: The same CDR3 is also encoded by other DNA sequences in this sample. This sequence joins TRBV6-4 and TRBJ2-2; D perhaps matches TRBD2 (6 bases). Germline V gene sequence: CDR1 MRHNA, CDR2 SNTAGT. Trimming took 9 bases from V and 7 from J, leaving 15 bases between them. This CDR3 is 13 amino acids long. For the CDR3, the DNA is TGTGCCAGTTCCCCTAGCGAAAACGGGGAGCTGTTTTTT. Translating gives CASSPSENGELFF.

The J gene is TRBJ2-2, the V gene TRBV18; tentatively, D is TRBD1 or TRBD2 (6 bases each). The CDR3 loop spans 17 amino acids. The V end lost 1 base, the J end lost 0 bases, and 12 bases lay between the germline ends. CDR1 is KGHSH, CDR2 LQKENI, per germline. The chain's CDR3 is CASSPRGGIANTGELFF. CDR3 coding DNA: TGTGCCAGCTCACCACGAGGGGGGATCGCGAACACCGGGGAGCTGTTTTTT.

The chain recombines TRBV7-2 with TRBJ2-1; D might be TRBD2 (6 bases). CDR1 is SGHTA and CDR2 is FQGNSA in the germline V gene. V was pared by 6 bases and J by 7 bases, with 13 bases between. The CDR3 contains 13 residues. Here the CDR3 DNA reads TGTGCCAGCAGGTCTACCGGGAGAAATGAGCAGTTCTTC. It translates to CASRSTGRNEQFF.

V usage is TRBV11-2 and J usage is TRBJ2-2; 8 nucleotides align to TRBD1. The germline V gene encodes CDR1 SGHAT and CDR2 FQNNGV. The junction had 7 bases not matched to a gene; V was cut back by 1 base and J by 3 bases. This CDR3 has 17 residues. The CDR3 loop is CASSLGWTGQYTGELFF. Written as DNA, the CDR3 is TGTGCCAGCAGCTTAGGGTGGACAGGGCAGTACACCGGGGAGCTGTTTTTT.

V and J are TRBV19 and TRBJ1-3; D is possibly TRBD1 (6 bases). This CDR3 has 17 amino acids. CDR1 is LNHDA and CDR2 is SQIVND in the germline V gene (reference sequence). The V end was cut by 7 bases, the J end by 4 bases, with 23 bases between. CDR3 sequence: CASTRFTGTSAGNTIYF. In DNA, the CDR3 is TGTGCCAGTACCCGCTTTACCGGGACATCGGCCGGAAACACCATATATTTT.

In this sample, this clone turned up once. DNA for the CDR3: TGTGCCAGCAGCTACGATTCCTACAATGAGCAGTTCTTC. This sequence encodes CASSYDSYNEQFF. The J gene is TRBJ2-1, the V gene TRBV7-3; D remains unclear. With 4 bases removed from V and 1 base from J, the gap between germline ends came to 5 bases. The CDR3 consists of 13 residues. Germline loops: CDR1 SGHTA, CDR2 FQGTGA.

A single count supports this clone. This chain connects TRBV4-1 to TRBJ1-4; D unclear. Germline assignment: CDR1 MGHRA and CDR2 YSYEKL. The CDR3 length is 15 residues. Between the trimmed V and J ends, which lost 1 base and 7 bases, there was a span of 13 bases. In DNA form, the CDR3 reads TGCGCCAGCAGCCAAGGAGGGATCCTGGGTGAAAAACTGTTTTTT. It codes for CASSQGGILGEKLFF.

The chain joins TRBV10-2 to TRBJ2-5; 7 positions match TRBD1. The end of the DNA is better explained by TRBJ2-7, so the J call may be wrong. The CDR3 totals 16 residues. Germline assignment: CDR1 WSHSY and CDR2 SAAADI. Here the CDR3 DNA reads TGCGCCAGCAGACCCGCGATGGGACAGAGTCGCTACGAGCAGTACTTC. It encodes CASRPAMGQSRYEQYF.

CDR3 coding DNA: TGTGCCAGCTCACCTCAACAGGGGCCTGGGGCCAACGTCCTGACTTTC. Translated: CASSPQQGPGANVLTF. This chain connects TRBV18 to TRBJ2-6; 7 nucleotides match TRBD1. Losses at the gene ends were 3 bases for V and 2 bases for J; bases not matched to a gene: 4. Per the germline V gene, CDR1 is KGHSH and CDR2 is LQKENI. This CDR3 comprises 16 residues.

This CDR3 reads CAISESLAADNEQFF. The CDR3 nucleotides are TGTGCCATCAGTGAATCTCTAGCGGCCGACAATGAGCAGTTCTTC. The V gene is TRBV10-3, the J gene TRBJ2-1; 7 bases fit TRBD2. With V trimmed by 3 bases and J by 5 bases, 7 bases remained unmatched. This CDR3 has 15 amino acids. From germline, CDR1 is ENHRY and CDR2 SYGVKD.

The chain recombines TRBV29-1 with TRBJ1-4; TRBD1 matches 9 bases. V shed 7 bases and J 7 bases; nucleotides not matched to a gene: 4. The V gene's germline CDR1 is SQVTM and CDR2 ANQGSEA. This CDR3 spans 12 amino acids. DNA for the CDR3: TGCAGCGCCGGGACAGGGACTGAAAAACTGTTTTTT. Protein sequence: CSAGTGTEKLFF.